This record covers a single TCR beta chain. Its antigen is unidentified. Per the germline V gene, CDR1 is SGHRS and CDR2 is YFSETQ. V dropped 0 bases and J dropped 1 base, with 7 bases sitting between them. The CDR3 runs 14 residues. This sample was taken from a study of beta chain features in type 1 diabetes. Investigators reverse transcribed all isolated RNA, so they sequenced expressed TCRB transcripts. Generated by immunoSEQ multiplex PCR, the TCRdb table keeps only in-frame clones and is missing some. The repertoire has a few hundred thousand clones, about 23% of them found once; the top ten carry roughly 0.013%. Whole-study results and caveats: When Type 1 diabetes patients were examined, their TCRB CDR3s proved moderately but significantly shorter in all four CD4+ subsets.

The TCR was taken from a woman aged 25 to 39 with type 1 diabetes. The sequencing input was naive CD4+ T cells from blood. This chain joins TRBV5-1 and TRBJ1-1; D gene ambiguous. The CDR3 coding sequence is TGCGCCAGCAGCTTGGTACGGTCGAACACTGAAGCTTTCTTT. Protein: CASSLVRSNTEAFF.